This T cell receptor (beta chain) was captured by sequencing in a study of T-cell memory formation after mild COVID-19. On the study more broadly: TCR clusters largely stayed donor specific.

After removal of 6 bases from V and 14 bases from J, the junction contained 5 bases not matched to a gene. The CDR3 is 11 amino acids. In germline, CDR1 is MNHEY, CDR2 SVGEGT. TCRdb re-called the 5' RACE reads with MiXCR, one entry per CDR3 protein. The table shows a few hundred thousand distinct CDR3 sequences, with over 9.5% occurring only once. The study, taken as a whole, reports: Researchers report contracting CD4+ clones mostly in CM and EM, with CD8+ clones in EMRA. Pre-infection memory harbored some responding clones, suggesting cross-reactive memory joined.

On this clonotype itself: The antigen is undetermined.

Sample: PBMCs or a T cell subset sorted from them (not recorded which). This TCR was recovered from a man younger than 35 who had mild COVID-19 (a few samples of this study predate the infection). Cell type and time point are not known. The chain uses TRBV6-2 or TRBV6-3 and TRBJ2-1; 9 bases match TRBD1. The CDR3, as DNA: TGTGCCAGCAGCACAGGGGGCGCCGAGTTCTTC. Translation: CASSTGGAEFF.